This TCR beta chain was captured in a study of shared T cell receptors in the human thymus. Measured with immunoSEQ multiplex PCR; TCRdb has only the in-frame clones, and not every one. This sample yields fewer than 700,000 clones, of which approximately 88% are seen a single time; 0.0085% to 0.012% belongs to the top ten. Trimming left V 3 bases short and J 9 bases short, with 12 bases between. Per the germline V gene, CDR1 is SGHNT and CDR2 is YENEEA. The CDR3 sequence is 13 residues long. These data were also filed under a second study, of human thymus T cells.

The rearrangement joins TRBV11-3 to TRBJ2-4, with D possibly being TRBD1 (5 bases). The material sequenced was thymocytes. This clonotype was obtained from a boy under two years old with a congenital heart defect. Here the CDR3 reads CASSLGHQGIQYF. The DNA of the CDR3 is TGTGCCAGCAGCTTGGGGCACCAGGGCATTCAGTACTTC.